The rows below give T cell receptor beta chains drawn from one sample of a study of vaccination effects on CD4 cells after COVID-19. Using immunoSEQ multiplex PCR, the repertoire was profiled, and TCRdb retains in-frame clones only, with some absent. The sample contains tens of thousands of clones, around four fifths of which appear only once. These receptors have no known antigen. The material was CD4+ T cells from PBMCs cultured with HCoV-229E spike peptides, obtained before COVID-19 vaccination. The source of these receptors is a human donor who received a COVID-19 vaccine. Each CDR3 is given with its conserved first and last residue. A D gene is named only where the DNA matches it firmly. Clone size is not always given. Where it is, it says once, few, many or a class for expanded clones.

V,D,size,J,CDR3,DNA
TRBV5-6,NA,few,TRBJ1-1,CASSKGRWKNTEAFF,TGTGCCAGCAGCAAGGGCCGATGGAAGAACACTGAAGCTTTCTTT
TRBV5-1,NA,NA,TRBJ1-2,CASNLEGANYGYTF,TGCGCCAGCAACTTGGAAGGGGCTAACTATGGCTACACCTTC
TRBV27,NA,NA,TRBJ1-2,CASRSPRGTSNNYGYTF,TGTGCCAGCAGGAGCCCCCGGGGGACCTCGAACAACTATGGCTACACCTTC
TRBV5-8,NA,NA,TRBJ2-2,CASSRPLVNTGELFF,TGTGCCAGCAGCCGACCACTAGTTAACACCGGGGAGCTGTTTTTT
TRBV14,NA,NA,TRBJ2-5,CASSRTLGETQYF,TGTGCCAGCAGCCGGACCCTCGGGGAGACCCAGTACTTC
TRBV5-6,TRBD1,NA,TRBJ1-6,CASSWTDRVGSPLHF,TGTGCCAGCAGCTGGACGGACAGGGTGGGATCACCCCTCCACTTT
TRBV4-3,NA,NA,TRBJ1-3,CASSQQPTVTGNTIYF,TGCGCCAGCAGCCAGCAGCCCACAGTCACTGGAAACACCATATATTTT
TRBV11-2,TRBD2,NA,TRBJ2-1,CASSPNGGSYNEQFF,TGTGCCAGCAGCCCTAACGGGGGGTCCTACAATGAGCAGTTCTTC
TRBV5-5,TRBD1,NA,TRBJ1-2,CASRQVRLDRGQVRNYGYTF,TGTGCCAGCAGGCAAGTGCGCCTTGACCGCGGACAGGTCAGAAACTATGGCTACACCTTC
TRBV6-2/TRBV6-3,NA,NA,TRBJ1-1,CASSYPRGEMNTEAFF,TGTGCCAGCAGTTACCCCAGGGGCGAGATGAACACTGAAGCTTTCTTT
TRBV5-1,NA,NA,TRBJ1-1,CATRSGENTEAFF,TGCGCCACCAGAAGTGGGGAGAACACTGAAGCTTTCTTT
TRBV2,TRBD2,NA,TRBJ2-3,CASIKETSAPDTQYF,TGTGCCAGCATTAAGGAGACTAGCGCCCCAGATACGCAGTATTTT
TRBV5-8,TRBD2,NA,TRBJ2-3,CASPRGLAGGISESTDTQYF,TGTGCCAGCCCCCGGGGGCTAGCGGGGGGGATTTCCGAAAGCACAGATACGCAGTATTTT
TRBV24-1,TRBD1,NA,TRBJ1-2,CATSDGQGARGYTF,TGTGCCACCAGTGATGGACAGGGGGCGCGGGGCTACACCTTC
TRBV3-1/TRBV3-2,NA,NA,TRBJ1-1,CASSQSGALTEAFF,TGTGCCAGCAGCCAGTCAGGGGCCCTCACTGAAGCTTTCTTT
TRBV11-2,NA,NA,TRBJ2-1,CASSLVARSSYNEQFF,TGTGCCAGCAGCTTAGTCGCGCGGAGCTCCTACAATGAGCAGTTCTTC
TRBV29-1,TRBD1,NA,TRBJ2-5,CSAGERQGQETQYF,TGCAGCGCTGGTGAACGACAGGGACAAGAAACCCAGTACTTC
TRBV18,TRBD1,NA,TRBJ2-5,CASSFTTGGDGQETQYF,TGTGCCAGCTCGTTTACAACAGGGGGCGACGGACAAGAGACCCAGTACTTC
TRBV11-3,NA,NA,TRBJ2-5,CASRQGPSETQYF,TGTGCCAGCAGGCAGGGCCCCTCAGAGACCCAGTACTTC
TRBV25-1,TRBD1,NA,TRBJ1-6,CASSQGQGDSPLHF,TGTGCCAGCAGCCAGGGACAGGGAGATTCACCCCTCCACTTT
TRBV9,NA,NA,TRBJ1-3,CASSVDVGNTIYF,TGTGCCAGCAGCGTAGACGTCGGTAACACCATATATTTT
TRBV28,NA,NA,TRBJ1-6,CASSFAGLAYNSPLHF,TGTGCCAGCAGTTTTGCAGGGTTGGCCTATAATTCACCCCTCCACTTT
TRBV5-1,NA,NA,TRBJ2-5,CASSLGGDETQYF,TGCGCCAGCAGCTTGGGGGGGGACGAGACCCAGTACTTC
TRBV27,NA,once,TRBJ1-4,CASSPITGLGEKLFF,TGTGCCAGCAGTCCTATAACAGGGCTGGGTGAAAAACTGTTTTTT
TRBV15,NA,NA,TRBJ1-5,CATSRVLGNQPQHF,TGTGCCACCAGCAGGGTGTTGGGCAATCAGCCCCAGCATTTT
TRBV7-3,TRBD2,NA,TRBJ2-2,CASSLMSSGVTGELFF,TGTGCCAGCAGCTTAATGTCTAGCGGGGTCACCGGGGAGCTGTTTTTT
TRBV2,NA,NA,TRBJ2-3,CASRDRITDTQYF,TGTGCCAGCAGGGACAGAATCACAGATACGCAGTATTTT
TRBV24-1,NA,NA,TRBJ2-5,CATSVGSQETQYF,TGTGCCACCAGTGTTGGGAGTCAAGAGACCCAGTACTTC
TRBV9,NA,NA,TRBJ1-2,CASSVEGNGGYTF,TGTGCCAGCAGCGTCGAGGGTAACGGTGGCTACACCTTC
TRBV3-1/TRBV3-2,NA,NA,TRBJ2-3,CASSPLGTDTQYF,TGTGCCAGCAGCCCCCTCGGGACAGATACGCAGTATTTT
TRBV24-1,TRBD1,NA,TRBJ1-5,CATAQGYSNQPQHF,TGTGCCACCGCACAGGGGTACAGCAATCAGCCCCAGCATTTT
TRBV29-1,NA,few,TRBJ1-5,CSVEGSGNQPQHF,TGCAGCGTTGAGGGATCCGGCAATCAGCCCCAGCATTTT
TRBV29-1,TRBD1,few,TRBJ1-5,CSGSTGMNQPQHF,TGCAGCGGATCGACAGGGATGAATCAGCCCCAGCATTTT
TRBV18,NA,NA,TRBJ1-1,CASSSNELAFF,TGTGCCAGCTCAAGCAATGAATTGGCTTTCTTT
TRBV6-2/TRBV6-3,NA,NA,TRBJ1-1,CASSYWAGMNTEAFF,TGTGCCAGCAGTTACTGGGCGGGAATGAACACTGAAGCTTTCTTT
TRBV11-1,NA,few,TRBJ1-1,CASSLEVGYEAFF,TGTGCCAGCAGCTTAGAGGTGGGCTATGAAGCTTTCTTT
TRBV19,NA,large,TRBJ2-2,CASSMAGRSTGELFF,TGTGCCAGTAGTATGGCAGGGCGCAGCACCGGGGAGCTGTTTTTT
TRBV6-5,NA,NA,TRBJ1-1,CASSNRRVPNTEAFF,TGTGCCAGCAGCAACAGGAGGGTACCGAACACTGAAGCTTTCTTT
TRBV5-1,NA,NA,TRBJ1-3,CASSASGQSSGNTIYF,TGCGCCAGCAGCGCGTCAGGCCAGAGCTCTGGAAACACCATATATTTT
TRBV28,TRBD2,NA,TRBJ2-1,CASSSSGLAGGGVKQFF,TGTGCCAGCAGTTCCTCTGGACTAGCGGGGGGTGGGGTGAAGCAGTTCTTC
TRBV10-3,NA,few,TRBJ2-5,CAISESGPGGETQYF,TGTGCCATCAGTGAGTCGGGTCCAGGAGGAGAGACCCAGTACTTC
TRBV5-1,TRBD1,NA,TRBJ1-2,CASSPGTGGLYGYTF,TGCGCCAGCAGCCCAGGGACAGGGGGCCTCTATGGCTACACCTTC